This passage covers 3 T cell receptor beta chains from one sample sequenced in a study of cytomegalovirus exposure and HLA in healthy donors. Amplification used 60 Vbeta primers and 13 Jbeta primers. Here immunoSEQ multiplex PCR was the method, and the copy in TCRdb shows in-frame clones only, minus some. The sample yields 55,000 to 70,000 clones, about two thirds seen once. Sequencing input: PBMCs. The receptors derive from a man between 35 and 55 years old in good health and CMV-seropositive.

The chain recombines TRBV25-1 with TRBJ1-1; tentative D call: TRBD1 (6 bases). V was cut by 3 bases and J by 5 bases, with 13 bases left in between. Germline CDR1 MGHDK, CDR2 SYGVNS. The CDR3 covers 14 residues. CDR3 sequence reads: CASSDTGLWTEAFF. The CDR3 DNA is TGTGCCAGCAGTGATACAGGGCTGTGGACTGAAGCTTTCTTT.

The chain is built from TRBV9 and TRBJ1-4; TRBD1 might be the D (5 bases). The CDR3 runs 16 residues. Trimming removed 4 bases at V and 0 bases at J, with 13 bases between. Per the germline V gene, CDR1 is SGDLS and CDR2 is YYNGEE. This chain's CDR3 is CASSPRGIATNEKLFF. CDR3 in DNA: TGTGCCAGCAGCCCCCGGGGGATTGCAACTAATGAAAAACTGTTTTTT. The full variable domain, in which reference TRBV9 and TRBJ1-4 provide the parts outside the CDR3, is DSGVTQTPKHLITATGQRVTLRCSPRSGDLSVYWYQQSLDQGLQFLIQYYNGEERAKGNILERFSAQQFPDLHSELNLSSLELGDSALYFCASSPRGIATNEKLFFGSGTQLSVL.

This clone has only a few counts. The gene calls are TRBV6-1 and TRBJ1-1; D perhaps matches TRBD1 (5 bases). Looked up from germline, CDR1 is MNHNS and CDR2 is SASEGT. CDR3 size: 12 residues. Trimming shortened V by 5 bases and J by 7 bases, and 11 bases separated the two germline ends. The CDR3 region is CASSRDQGEAFF. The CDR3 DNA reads TGTGCCAGCAGTAGAGACCAGGGTGAAGCTTTCTTT.